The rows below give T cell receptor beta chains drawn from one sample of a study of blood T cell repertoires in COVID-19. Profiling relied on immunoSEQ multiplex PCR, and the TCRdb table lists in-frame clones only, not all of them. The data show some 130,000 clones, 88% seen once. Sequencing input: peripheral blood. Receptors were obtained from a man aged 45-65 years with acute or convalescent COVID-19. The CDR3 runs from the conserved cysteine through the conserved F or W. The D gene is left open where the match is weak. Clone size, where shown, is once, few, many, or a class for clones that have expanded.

CDR3nt: TGTGCCAGCAGTTACGAGTCAGGGGTCACCGGGGAGCTGTTTTTT
CDR3aa: CASSYESGVTGELFF
d_gene: NA
abundance: NA
j_gene: TRBJ2-2
v_gene: TRBV6-2/TRBV6-3

CDR3nt: TGCGCCAGCAGCCCGGCACTAGCGGGAGTCGAGACCCAGTACTTC
CDR3aa: CASSPALAGVETQYF
d_gene: TRBD2
abundance: NA
j_gene: TRBJ2-5
v_gene: TRBV5-1

CDR3nt: TGTGCCAGCAGCCAAGATCTGGACAGACCAGAGACCCAGTACTTC
CDR3aa: CASSQDLDRPETQYF
d_gene: NA
abundance: few
j_gene: TRBJ2-5
v_gene: TRBV3-1/TRBV3-2

CDR3nt: TGTGCCAGCAGCCAGAACCCCGGAAACACCATATATTTT
CDR3aa: CASSQNPGNTIYF
d_gene: NA
abundance: NA
j_gene: TRBJ1-3
v_gene: TRBV7-3

CDR3nt: TGTGCCAGCAGCCCACTAGGTCGACGAAGAGAAGAGACCCAGTACTTC
CDR3aa: CASSPLGRRREETQYF
d_gene: NA
abundance: NA
j_gene: TRBJ2-5
v_gene: TRBV5-4

CDR3nt: TGTGCCAGCGTGGTGTCGGGGAGCAATCAGCCCCAGCATTTT
CDR3aa: CASVVSGSNQPQHF
d_gene: NA
abundance: NA
j_gene: TRBJ1-5
v_gene: TRBV6-5

CDR3nt: TGCGCCAGCAGCGCGACTCCCGCGGAAAAACTGTTTTTT
CDR3aa: CASSATPAEKLFF
d_gene: NA
abundance: NA
j_gene: TRBJ1-4
v_gene: TRBV5-1

CDR3nt: TGTGCCAGCAGCCCCCAGGGAACTGGGGCCAACGTCCTGACTTTC
CDR3aa: CASSPQGTGANVLTF
d_gene: NA
abundance: NA
j_gene: TRBJ2-6
v_gene: TRBV3-1/TRBV3-2

CDR3nt: TGTGCCAGCAGCCAAGGCAGAGAAGCTTTCTTT
CDR3aa: CASSQGREAFF
d_gene: NA
abundance: NA
j_gene: TRBJ1-1
v_gene: TRBV3-1/TRBV3-2

CDR3nt: TGTGCCAGCAGCCCAAAACAGGGGGAGCCCGAGCAGTACTTC
CDR3aa: CASSPKQGEPEQYF
d_gene: TRBD1
abundance: once
j_gene: TRBJ2-7
v_gene: TRBV7-9

CDR3nt: TGTGCCAGCTCACCAGAGGTTTTATTGACCCCAGCTAACTATGGCTACACCTTC
CDR3aa: CASSPEVLLTPANYGYTF
d_gene: NA
abundance: NA
j_gene: TRBJ1-2
v_gene: TRBV18

CDR3nt: TGTGCCAGCAGCTTAGAGGCGGGGACCTATGGCTACACCTTC
CDR3aa: CASSLEAGTYGYTF
d_gene: NA
abundance: NA
j_gene: TRBJ1-2
v_gene: TRBV7-2

CDR3nt: TGCGCCAGCAGCCCGGGACTAGCGGGAGAGAATGAGCAGTTCTTC
CDR3aa: CASSPGLAGENEQFF
d_gene: TRBD2
abundance: NA
j_gene: TRBJ2-1
v_gene: TRBV4-1

CDR3nt: TGTGCCAGCAGAGAATCCGGACAGGCAGATACGCAGTATTTT
CDR3aa: CASRESGQADTQYF
d_gene: TRBD1
abundance: NA
j_gene: TRBJ2-3
v_gene: TRBV7-9

CDR3nt: TGTGCCAGCAGCTTAGGGGACAGTTTATTGTATGAGCAGTTCTTC
CDR3aa: CASSLGDSLLYEQFF
d_gene: TRBD1
abundance: NA
j_gene: TRBJ2-1
v_gene: TRBV7-2

CDR3nt: TGCGCCAGCAGCCCAGGGACAGGCGGGGACTATGGCTACACCTTC
CDR3aa: CASSPGTGGDYGYTF
d_gene: TRBD1
abundance: NA
j_gene: TRBJ1-2
v_gene: TRBV5-1

CDR3nt: TGTGCCAGCAGAGTCAAGGGGGACACCGGGGAGCTGTTTTTT
CDR3aa: CASRVKGDTGELFF
d_gene: NA
abundance: NA
j_gene: TRBJ2-2
v_gene: TRBV2

CDR3nt: TGTGCCAGTAGTTTTCGGACCCCCGGAGGAGGCACTGAAGCTTTCTTT
CDR3aa: CASSFRTPGGGTEAFF
d_gene: NA
abundance: once
j_gene: TRBJ1-1
v_gene: TRBV19

CDR3nt: TGTGCCAGCAGCTCAGACAGGCAAGAGACCCAGTACTTC
CDR3aa: CASSSDRQETQYF
d_gene: NA
abundance: NA
j_gene: TRBJ2-5
v_gene: TRBV5-4

CDR3nt: TGCAGCGCCTTAAACACTGAAGCTTTCTTT
CDR3aa: CSALNTEAFF
d_gene: NA
abundance: NA
j_gene: TRBJ1-1
v_gene: TRBV29-1

CDR3nt: TGTGCCAGCAGCCGACCAGGGAGGGAAACTGAAGCTTTCTTT
CDR3aa: CASSRPGRETEAFF
d_gene: NA
abundance: NA
j_gene: TRBJ1-1
v_gene: TRBV3-1/TRBV3-2

CDR3nt: TGTGCCAGCAGTTTATGGGGGCTGAACACTGAAGCTTTCTTT
CDR3aa: CASSLWGLNTEAFF
d_gene: NA
abundance: NA
j_gene: TRBJ1-1
v_gene: TRBV27

CDR3nt: TGTGCCAGCAGCCCTTTGACAGGTTCGCCCCTCCACTTT
CDR3aa: CASSPLTGSPLHF
d_gene: NA
abundance: NA
j_gene: TRBJ1-6
v_gene: TRBV3-1/TRBV3-2

CDR3nt: TGTGCCAGCATACAGGGGAGTACCCGGAACACTGAAGCTTTCTTT
CDR3aa: CASIQGSTRNTEAFF
d_gene: TRBD1
abundance: NA
j_gene: TRBJ1-1
v_gene: TRBV6-5

CDR3nt: TGTGCCAGCAGCTTAAGGGCCGGGACAGTCCCCCGGTACAATGAGCAGTTCTTC
CDR3aa: CASSLRAGTVPRYNEQFF
d_gene: TRBD1
abundance: once
j_gene: TRBJ2-1
v_gene: TRBV7-8

CDR3nt: TGTGCCAGCAGCTTCAATGGGGCCAACGTCCTGACTTTC
CDR3aa: CASSFNGANVLTF
d_gene: NA
abundance: NA
j_gene: TRBJ2-6
v_gene: TRBV7-9

CDR3nt: TGTGCCAGTAGTATAGGAAGGAAGGGACAGGGGCCTGGAAAACTGTTTTTT
CDR3aa: CASSIGRKGQGPGKLFF
d_gene: TRBD1
abundance: NA
j_gene: TRBJ1-4
v_gene: TRBV19

CDR3nt: TGTGCCAGCAGGCCGGGATTCAGCGGGACTGAAGCTTTCTTT
CDR3aa: CASRPGFSGTEAFF
d_gene: NA
abundance: NA
j_gene: TRBJ1-1
v_gene: TRBV7-2

CDR3nt: TGTGCCAGCAGCTTACTGGCAGGGAACACTGAAGCTTTCTTT
CDR3aa: CASSLLAGNTEAFF
d_gene: NA
abundance: once
j_gene: TRBJ1-1
v_gene: TRBV7-3

CDR3nt: TGTGCCAGCAGTTACGTCCAGGGGCGTACGGAGACCCAGTACTTC
CDR3aa: CASSYVQGRTETQYF
d_gene: NA
abundance: NA
j_gene: TRBJ2-5
v_gene: TRBV6-5

CDR3nt: TGTGCCAGCAGTTTAGATGGCAGCCAGGTTGGAAACACCATATATTTT
CDR3aa: CASSLDGSQVGNTIYF
d_gene: NA
abundance: once
j_gene: TRBJ1-3
v_gene: TRBV28

CDR3nt: TGCAGCGTCTTAAAGGCAGGGGAGACCCAGTACTTC
CDR3aa: CSVLKAGETQYF
d_gene: NA
abundance: few
j_gene: TRBJ2-5
v_gene: TRBV29-1

CDR3nt: TGTGCCAGCAGCTTAGCGCCACAGGATGGCTACACCTTC
CDR3aa: CASSLAPQDGYTF
d_gene: NA
abundance: NA
j_gene: TRBJ1-2
v_gene: TRBV7-9

CDR3nt: TGTGCCAGCAGTTATTCCAAAGGGGCGTATGGCTACACCTTC
CDR3aa: CASSYSKGAYGYTF
d_gene: NA
abundance: NA
j_gene: TRBJ1-2
v_gene: TRBV6-2/TRBV6-3

CDR3nt: TGTGCCAGCAATTCATGGGACAGGGAGTTCGGCTACACCTTC
CDR3aa: CASNSWDREFGYTF
d_gene: TRBD1
abundance: NA
j_gene: TRBJ1-2
v_gene: TRBV28

CDR3nt: TGTGCCAGCAGCTTAGAGCGGGCGTTCCTTGGCGGTAGCACAGATACGCAGTATTTT
CDR3aa: CASSLERAFLGGSTDTQYF
d_gene: NA
abundance: NA
j_gene: TRBJ2-3
v_gene: TRBV7-9

CDR3nt: TGTGCCAGCAGCTTAGGCACTAGCGGGAGGCCCGAGCAGTACTTC
CDR3aa: CASSLGTSGRPEQYF
d_gene: TRBD2
abundance: once
j_gene: TRBJ2-7
v_gene: TRBV7-2

CDR3nt: TGTGCCACCCGACAGAACGGGGAGCTGTTTTTT
CDR3aa: CATRQNGELFF
d_gene: NA
abundance: NA
j_gene: TRBJ2-2
v_gene: TRBV15

CDR3nt: TGTGCCAGCAGCCAATACAGGGGACGCACCGGGGAGCTGTTTTTT
CDR3aa: CASSQYRGRTGELFF
d_gene: TRBD1
abundance: NA
j_gene: TRBJ2-2
v_gene: TRBV3-1/TRBV3-2

CDR3nt: TGTGCCAGTACCTCACGACAGGGAAGTTTCGGGGAGCTGTTTTTT
CDR3aa: CASTSRQGSFGELFF
d_gene: TRBD1
abundance: NA
j_gene: TRBJ2-2
v_gene: TRBV19

CDR3nt: TGTGCCAGCAGTGGAGGACAGTACAATGAGCAGTTCTTC
CDR3aa: CASSGGQYNEQFF
d_gene: NA
abundance: few
j_gene: TRBJ2-1
v_gene: TRBV12-3/TRBV12-4

CDR3nt: TGTGCCAGCAGTGATTCCAAGGACCGACTAAAAACAAATGAGCAGTTCTTC
CDR3aa: CASSDSKDRLKTNEQFF
d_gene: NA
abundance: NA
j_gene: TRBJ2-1
v_gene: TRBV2